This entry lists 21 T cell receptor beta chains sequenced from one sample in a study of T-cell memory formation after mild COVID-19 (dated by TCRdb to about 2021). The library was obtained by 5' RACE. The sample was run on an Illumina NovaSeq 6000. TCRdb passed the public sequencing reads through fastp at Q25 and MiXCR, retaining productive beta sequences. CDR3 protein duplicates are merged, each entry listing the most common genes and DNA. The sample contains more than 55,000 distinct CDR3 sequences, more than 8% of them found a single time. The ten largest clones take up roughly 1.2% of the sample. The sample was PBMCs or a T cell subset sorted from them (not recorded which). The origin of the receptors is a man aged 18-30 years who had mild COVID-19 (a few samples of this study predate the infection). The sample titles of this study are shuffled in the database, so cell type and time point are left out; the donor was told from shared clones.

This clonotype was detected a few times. The CDR3 sequence: CASSGRDRDEQYV. Here the CDR3 DNA reads TGTGCCAGCAGCGGCCGGGACAGGGACGAGCAGTACGTC. This chain uses TRBV7-9 with TRBJ2-7; 9 nucleotides agree with TRBD1. CDR3 size: 13 residues. V was clipped by 5 bases and J by 5 bases; unmatched bases: 4. Germline V lookup: CDR1 SEHNR, CDR2 FQNEAQ (reference sequence).

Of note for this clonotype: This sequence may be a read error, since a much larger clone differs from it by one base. The CDR3 here is CASSLVVTETQYF. The CDR3, as DNA: TGTGCCAGCAGCTTAGTTGTGACGGAGACCCAGTACTTC. This chain links TRBV7-9 with TRBJ2-5; no clear D. Germline V gene sequence: CDR1 SEHNR, CDR2 FQNEAQ (reference sequence). Between the trimmed V and J ends, which lost 1 base and 5 bases, there was a span of 8 bases. This CDR3 is built from 13 residues. Together with reference TRBV7-9 and TRBJ2-5, the CDR3 gives the full variable domain: DTGVSQNPRHKITKRGQNVTFRCDPISEHNRLYWYRQTLGQGPEFLTYFQNEAQLEKSRLLSDRFSAERPKGSFSTLEIQRTEQGDSAMYLCASSLVVTETQYFGPGTRLLVL.

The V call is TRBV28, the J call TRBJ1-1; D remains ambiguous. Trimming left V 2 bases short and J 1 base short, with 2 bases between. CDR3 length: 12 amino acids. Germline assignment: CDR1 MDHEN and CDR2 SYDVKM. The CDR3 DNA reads TGTGCCAGCAGTTTAGGGAACACTGAAGCTTTCTTT. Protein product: CASSLGNTEAFF.

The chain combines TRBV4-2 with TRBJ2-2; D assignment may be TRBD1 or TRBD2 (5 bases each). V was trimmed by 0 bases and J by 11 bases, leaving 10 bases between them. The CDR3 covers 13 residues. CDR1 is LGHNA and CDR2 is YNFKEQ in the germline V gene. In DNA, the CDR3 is TGTGCCAGCAGCCAAGAGGGGCCGGGAGAGCTGTTTTTT. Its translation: CASSQEGPGELFF.

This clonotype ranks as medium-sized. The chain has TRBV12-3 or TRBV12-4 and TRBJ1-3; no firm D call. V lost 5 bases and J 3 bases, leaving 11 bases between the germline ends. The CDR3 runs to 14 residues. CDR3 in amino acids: CASSPSAGGNTIYF. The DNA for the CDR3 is TGTGCCAGCAGTCCGTCGGCGGGTGGAAACACCATATATTTT.

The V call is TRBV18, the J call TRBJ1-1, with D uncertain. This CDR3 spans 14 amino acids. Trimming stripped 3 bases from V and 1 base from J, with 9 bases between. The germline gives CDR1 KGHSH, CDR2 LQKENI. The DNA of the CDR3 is TGTGCCAGCTCACCCACCGACGGGAACACTGAAGCTTTCTTT. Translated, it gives CASSPTDGNTEAFF. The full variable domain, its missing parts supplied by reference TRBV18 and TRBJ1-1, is NAGVMQNPRHLVRRRGQEARLRCSPMKGHSHVYWYRQLPEEGLKFMVYLQKENIIDESGMPKERFSAEFPKEGPSILRIQQVVRGDSAAYFCASSPTDGNTEAFFGQGTRLTVV.

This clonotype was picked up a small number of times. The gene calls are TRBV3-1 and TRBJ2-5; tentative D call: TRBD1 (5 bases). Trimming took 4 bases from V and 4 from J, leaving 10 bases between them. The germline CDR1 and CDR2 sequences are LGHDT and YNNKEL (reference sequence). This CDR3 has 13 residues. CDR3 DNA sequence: TGTGCCAGCAGCCTCTTAGACAGAGAGACCCAGTACTTC. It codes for CASSLLDRETQYF.

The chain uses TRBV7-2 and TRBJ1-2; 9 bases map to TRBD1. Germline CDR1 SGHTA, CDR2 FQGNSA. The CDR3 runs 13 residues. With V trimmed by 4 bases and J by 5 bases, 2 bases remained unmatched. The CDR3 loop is CASSSGQGYGYTF. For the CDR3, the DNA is TGTGCCAGCAGCTCGGGACAGGGTTATGGCTACACCTTC.

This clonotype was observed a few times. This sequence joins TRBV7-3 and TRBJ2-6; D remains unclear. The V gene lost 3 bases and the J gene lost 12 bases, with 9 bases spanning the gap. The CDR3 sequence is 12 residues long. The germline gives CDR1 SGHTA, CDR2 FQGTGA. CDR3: CASSFSPGVLTF. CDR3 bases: TGTGCCAGCAGCTTCAGTCCGGGCGTCCTGACTTTC. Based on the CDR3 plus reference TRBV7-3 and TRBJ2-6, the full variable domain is GAGVSQTPSNKVTEKGKYVELRCDPISGHTALYWYRQSLGQGPEFLIYFQGTGAADDSGLPNDRFFAVRPEGSVSTLKIQRTERGDSAVYLCASSFSPGVLTFGAGSRLTVL.

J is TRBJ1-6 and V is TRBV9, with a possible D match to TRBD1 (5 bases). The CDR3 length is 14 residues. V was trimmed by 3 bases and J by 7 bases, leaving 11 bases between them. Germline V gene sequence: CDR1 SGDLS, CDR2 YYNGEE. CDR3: CASSETAQNSPLHF. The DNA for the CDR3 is TGTGCCAGCAGCGAGACAGCTCAGAATTCACCCCTCCACTTT.

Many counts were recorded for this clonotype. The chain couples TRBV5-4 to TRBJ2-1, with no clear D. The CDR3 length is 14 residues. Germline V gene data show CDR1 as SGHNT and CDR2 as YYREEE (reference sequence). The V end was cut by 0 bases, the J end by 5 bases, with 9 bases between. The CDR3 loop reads CASSLEPVNNEQFF. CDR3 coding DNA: TGTGCCAGCAGCTTGGAGCCAGTCAACAATGAGCAGTTCTTC.

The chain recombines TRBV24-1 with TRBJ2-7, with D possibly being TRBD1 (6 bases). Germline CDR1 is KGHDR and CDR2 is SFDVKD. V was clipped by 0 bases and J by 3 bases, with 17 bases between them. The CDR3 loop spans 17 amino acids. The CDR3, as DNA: TGTGCCACCAGTGATTTGTCTGAGAACAGGGACGGCTACGAGCAGTACGTC. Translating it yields CATSDLSENRDGYEQYV.

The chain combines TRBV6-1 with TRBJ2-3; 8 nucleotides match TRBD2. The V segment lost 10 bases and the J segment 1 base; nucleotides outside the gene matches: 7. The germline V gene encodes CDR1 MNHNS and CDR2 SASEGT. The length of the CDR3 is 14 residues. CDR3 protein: CATRIGGGTDTQYF. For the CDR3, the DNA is TGTGCCACCCGTATCGGGGGGGGCACAGATACGCAGTATTTT.

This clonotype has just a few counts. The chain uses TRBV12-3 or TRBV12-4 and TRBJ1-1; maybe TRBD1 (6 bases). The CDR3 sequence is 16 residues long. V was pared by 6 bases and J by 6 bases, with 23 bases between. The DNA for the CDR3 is TGTGCCAGCAGCTCCCACGACAGGCGGTTTGGGCCTGAAGCTTTCTTT. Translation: CASSSHDRRFGPEAFF.

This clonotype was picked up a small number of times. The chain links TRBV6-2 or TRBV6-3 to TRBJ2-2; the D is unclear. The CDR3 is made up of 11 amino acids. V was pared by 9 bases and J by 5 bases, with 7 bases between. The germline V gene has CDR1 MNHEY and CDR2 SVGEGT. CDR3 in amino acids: CASLQTGELFF. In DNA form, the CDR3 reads TGTGCCAGTCTCCAAACCGGGGAGCTGTTTTTT.

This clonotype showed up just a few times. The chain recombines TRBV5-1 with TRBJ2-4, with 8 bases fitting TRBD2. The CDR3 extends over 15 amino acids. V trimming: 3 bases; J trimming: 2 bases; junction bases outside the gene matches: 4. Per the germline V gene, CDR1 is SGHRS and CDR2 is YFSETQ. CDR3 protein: CASSSYSGTKNIQYF. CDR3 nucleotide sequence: TGCGCCAGCAGCTCCTATAGCGGGACCAAAAACATTCAGTACTTC.

The chain's CDR3 is CASSLGQASYNTQYF. For the CDR3, the DNA is TGTGCCAGCAGCTTGGGACAGGCCTCATATAATACGCAGTATTTT. The rearrangement uses TRBV11-2 and TRBJ2-3; 8 nucleotides match TRBD1. Germline assignment: CDR1 SGHAT and CDR2 FQNNGV. This CDR3 is built from 15 residues. Trimming at V came to 3 bases and at J to 7 bases, leaving 9 bases not matched to a gene.

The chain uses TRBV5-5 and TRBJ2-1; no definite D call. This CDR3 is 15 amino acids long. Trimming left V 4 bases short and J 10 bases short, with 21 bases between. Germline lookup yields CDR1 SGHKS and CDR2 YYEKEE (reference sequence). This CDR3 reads CASSLRAPRVPEQFF. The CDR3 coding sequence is TGTGCCAGCAGCCTTCGGGCCCCCCGGGTTCCGGAGCAGTTCTTC.

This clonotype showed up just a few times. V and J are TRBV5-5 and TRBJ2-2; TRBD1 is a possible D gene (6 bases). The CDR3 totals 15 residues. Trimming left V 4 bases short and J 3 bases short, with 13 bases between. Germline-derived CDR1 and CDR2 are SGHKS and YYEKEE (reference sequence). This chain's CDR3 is CASSGGQMYTGELFF. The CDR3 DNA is TGTGCCAGCAGCGGTGGACAGATGTACACCGGGGAGCTGTTTTTT.

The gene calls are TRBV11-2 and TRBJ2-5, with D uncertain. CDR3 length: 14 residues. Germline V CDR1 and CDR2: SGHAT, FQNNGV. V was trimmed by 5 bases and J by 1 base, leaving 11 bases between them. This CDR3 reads CASSVPGAQETQYF. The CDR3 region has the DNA TGTGCCAGCAGCGTTCCTGGAGCCCAAGAGACCCAGTACTTC.

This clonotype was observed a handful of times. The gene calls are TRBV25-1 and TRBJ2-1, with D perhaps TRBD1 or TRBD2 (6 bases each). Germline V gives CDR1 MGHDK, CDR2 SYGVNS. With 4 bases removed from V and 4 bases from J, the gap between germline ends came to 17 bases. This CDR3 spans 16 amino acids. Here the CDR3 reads CASSGGRGELYNEQFF. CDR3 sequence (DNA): TGTGCCAGCAGTGGGGGTAGGGGGGAACTATACAATGAGCAGTTCTTC.